The present entry profiles one TCR beta chain with its context. This clonotype was observed a handful of times. Its antigen has not been determined. No base quality values were provided; no much bigger clone lies one nucleotide off. These data belong to a study of T cell repertoires in cytomegalovirus infection (dated 2019 in TCRdb). For context, the study as a whole: Alongside well-studied HLA-B-restricted epitopes, the peptide stimulations were aimed at recently identified HLA-C-restricted CMV epitopes, whose presentation resists viral immunomodulation. Because public TCR beta signatures pointed to carriage of CMV infection together with the matching HLA type, the HLA type of each donor mattered for the analysis.

Sequenced on an Illumina HiSeq 1500. Through fastp at Q25 and MiXCR, TCRdb rebuilt clones from the public reads, retaining in-frame beta chains. Entries are consolidated by CDR3 protein sequence, retaining the most common genes and DNA. Counted in this sample were around 230,000 distinct CDR3 sequences; roughly two fifths of them appeared once. The top ten clones comprise roughly three fifths of the sample. This specimen's treatment or condition label, interpreted: in vitro stimulation with specific CMV peptide epitopes to enrich CMV-specific T cells. The germline V gene supplies CDR1 SGHAT and CDR2 FQNNGV. V was cut back by 8 bases and J by 2 bases, leaving a gap of 15 bases between them. The CDR3 starts with the cysteine, ends with the phenylalanine, and has 15 residues. Just CDR3 DNA is preserved here, 45 bases in frame from base 1. Broad study findings and their caveats: Cumulative frequency of public TCR beta family members discriminated carriers of CMV infection plus the relevant HLA type in this cohort and an independent roughly 350-donor cohort. In the ex vivo response, HLA-C-restricted CMV-specific TCR beta clonotypes were dominant, and in two of eight donors the single most frequent clonotype came from this HLA-C-restricted group.

The material sequenced was CD8+ T cells from cultured PBMCs, taken from culture after CMV antigen stimulation. The V and J genes are TRBV11-2 and TRBJ2-2; TRBD1 is a weak D gene call, 6 bases matching. The TCR was taken from a human donor in good health (CMV status not recorded). Some clones in this sample may be carry-over from other donors' samples. The sequenced DNA: TGTGCCAGCTCGTCCCCGGACAGAAACACCGGGGAGCTGTTTTTT. It translates to CASSSPDRNTGELFF.